Presented here are 26 T cell receptor beta chains from one specimen sequenced in a study of cytomegalovirus exposure and HLA in healthy donors. The study ran its PCR with 60 Vbeta and 13 Jbeta primers. Sequenced by immunoSEQ multiplex PCR; TCRdb stores in-frame clones only, minus some. The table has fewer than 200,000 clones, roughly two thirds seen once. The sample comprised PBMCs. The receptor set was obtained from a woman younger than 45 in good health and CMV-seronegative.

The V call is TRBV4-2, the J call TRBJ1-3; 7 bases match TRBD1. The germline gives CDR1 LGHNA, CDR2 YNFKEQ. After removal of 0 bases from V and 1 base from J, the junction contained 9 bases not matched to a gene. The CDR3 contains 18 residues. The CDR3 loop reads CASSQDSGPRGSGNTIYF. For the CDR3, the DNA is TGTGCCAGCAGCCAAGATTCTGGTCCCAGGGGGTCTGGAAACACCATATATTTT.

The chain employs TRBV7-2 and TRBJ2-5; 8 positions agree with TRBD2. V shed 5 bases, J shed 4 bases, and the junction held 9 bases outside the gene matches. The CDR3 length is 15 residues. The germline V gene has CDR1 SGHTA and CDR2 FQGNSA. The CDR3 loop reads CASSPVGLAGETQYF. The CDR3 DNA is TGTGCCAGCAGCCCGGTAGGGCTAGCGGGAGAGACCCAGTACTTC.

This clone came up a few times. CDR3: CASSESGAGNEQFF. The CDR3 nucleotides are TGTGCCAGCAGTGAAAGCGGCGCGGGCAATGAGCAGTTCTTC. This chain connects TRBV2 to TRBJ2-1; a possible D gene is TRBD2 (5 bases). Germline V gene data show CDR1 as SNHLY and CDR2 as FYNNEI. Trimming left V 2 bases short and J 6 bases short, with 11 bases between. The CDR3 length is 14 residues.

V and J are TRBV6-1 and TRBJ2-3, with 10 bases fitting TRBD2. V gave up 2 bases and J gave up 11 bases; unmatched junction bases: 10. Germline V gene data show CDR1 as MNHNS and CDR2 as SASEGT. CDR3 size: 15 residues. CDR3 nucleotides: TGTGCCAGCAGTGAAAAAGCGGGGGGGCCGGGGGTGCAGTATTTT. Translating it yields CASSEKAGGPGVQYF.

The chain couples TRBV12-5 to TRBJ1-2; D unresolved. This CDR3 is built from 15 residues. The germline V and J ends were trimmed by 3 bases and 0 bases, with 11 bases remaining between them. Germline V CDR1 and CDR2: LGHNT, FRNRAP. CDR3 residues: CASGFTGRPNYGYTF. CDR3 nucleotide sequence: TGTGCTAGTGGTTTTACCGGGAGACCTAACTATGGCTACACCTTC.

This chain connects TRBV9 to TRBJ2-7; 10 bases are a match to TRBD2. The CDR3 runs to 15 residues. V trimming: 4 bases; J trimming: 2 bases; junction bases outside the gene matches: 6. Germline V gene sequence: CDR1 SGDLS, CDR2 YYNGEE. This CDR3 reads CASSTGTSATYEQYF. CDR3 bases: TGTGCCAGCAGCACCGGGACTAGCGCAACCTACGAGCAGTACTTC.

The chain links TRBV9 to TRBJ2-7, with TRBD2 as a possible D gene (7 bases). The V and J ends lost 2 bases and 0 bases respectively, with 12 bases between them. This CDR3 has 15 amino acids. CDR1 and CDR2 (germline): SGDLS, YYNGEE. This CDR3 is CASSVSGTHSYEQYF. The CDR3 bases are TGTGCCAGCAGCGTCAGCGGGACACACTCCTACGAGCAGTACTTC.

The chain links TRBV28 to TRBJ1-3; 8 bases line up with TRBD1. Per germline, CDR1 MDHEN and CDR2 SYDVKM. This CDR3 is 16 amino acids long. J gave up 0 bases and V 5 bases, and 6 bases lay outside the gene matches. Here the CDR3 DNA reads TGTGCCAGCAGTATCACAGGGGGTACCTCTGGAAACACCATATATTTT. This codes for CASSITGGTSGNTIYF.

The rearrangement uses TRBV5-1 and TRBJ2-7; TRBD2 aligns across 12 bases. Unmatched junction bases numbered 6, after V lost 5 bases and J lost 3 bases. The V gene's germline CDR1 is SGHRS and CDR2 YFSETQ. The length of the CDR3 is 15 residues. CDR3 DNA: TGCGCCAGCAGACTAGCGGGAGGCCAAATCTACGAGCAGTACTTC. Translated: CASRLAGGQIYEQYF.

This clone was seen a handful of times. At the DNA level, this CDR3 is encoded by other sequences in the same sample as well. V gene TRBV5-4 combines with J gene TRBJ2-1; maybe TRBD2 (5 bases). Germline CDR1 is SGHNT and CDR2 is YYREEE (reference sequence). Trimming removed 5 bases at V and 2 bases at J, with 11 bases between. The CDR3 spans 14 residues. CDR3: CASSLSGTYNEQFF. The CDR3 region has the DNA TGTGCCAGCAGTTTGAGCGGAACCTACAATGAGCAGTTCTTC.

This chain connects TRBV27 to TRBJ2-1; 13 positions match TRBD2. The CDR3 contains 16 residues. Germline V gives CDR1 MNHEY, CDR2 SMNVEV (reference sequence). The V segment lost 6 bases and the J segment 6 bases; nucleotides outside the gene matches: 8. CDR3 residues: CASSRTGLAGFNEQFF. DNA of the CDR3: TGTGCCAGCAGCCGTACGGGACTAGCGGGATTCAATGAGCAGTTCTTC.

J is TRBJ2-1 and V is TRBV7-6; perhaps TRBD2 as D (6 bases). Germline values: CDR1 SGHVS, CDR2 FNYEAQ. V was trimmed by 6 bases and J by 3 bases, leaving 15 bases between them. The CDR3 contains 15 residues. The CDR3 nucleotides are TGTGCCAGCAGACCGTGGGGGGAGCACTACAATGAGCAGTTCTTC. Translated: CASRPWGEHYNEQFF.

V usage is TRBV10-1 and J usage is TRBJ2-7; TRBD2 is a possible D gene (6 bases). Trimming removed 2 bases at V and 4 bases at J, with 9 bases between. Per the germline V gene, CDR1 is WNHNN and CDR2 is SYGVQD (reference sequence). The CDR3 loop spans 13 amino acids. The DNA for the CDR3 is TGCGCCAGCAGTGAGAGCCGGGGGTACGAGCAGTACTTC. Its translation is CASSESRGYEQYF.

This sequence joins TRBV2 and TRBJ2-2, with D possibly TRBD1 on 6 matching bases. This CDR3 has 15 amino acids. Germline V gene sequence: CDR1 SNHLY, CDR2 FYNNEI. V was shortened by 5 bases and J by 3 bases, with 13 bases between the two germline ends. For the CDR3, the DNA is TGTGCCAGCAGTCTAAGGGGGTTGTACACCGGGGAGCTGTTTTTT. Translation gives CASSLRGLYTGELFF. Full variable domain (missing parts from reference TRBV2 and TRBJ2-2): EPEVTQTPSHQVTQMGQEVILRCVPISNHLYFYWYRQILGQKVEFLVSFYNNEISEKSEIFDDQFSVERPDGSNFTLKIRSTKLEDSAMYFCASSLRGLYTGELFFGEGSRLTVL.

The chain joins TRBV28 to TRBJ1-1; 8 nucleotides line up with TRBD1. The CDR3 is 14 amino acids. With V trimmed by 7 bases and J by 0 bases, 4 bases remained unmatched. Germline values: CDR1 MDHEN, CDR2 SYDVKM. The CDR3 nucleotides are TGTGCCAGCACCTTGACAGGGGTGAACACTGAAGCTTTCTTT. It yields the protein CASTLTGVNTEAFF.

The V and J genes are TRBV2 and TRBJ2-3; 9 nucleotides line up with TRBD1. The V segment lost 10 bases and the J segment 6 bases; nucleotides outside the gene matches: 8. Germline assignment: CDR1 SNHLY and CDR2 FYNNEI. The CDR3 runs 13 residues. The CDR3: CATRTGAADTQYF. In DNA, the CDR3 is TGTGCCACACGGACAGGGGCGGCGGATACGCAGTATTTT.

The chain combines TRBV5-1 with TRBJ1-1; D call uncertain. The CDR3 loop spans 13 amino acids. Between the trimmed V and J ends, which lost 5 bases and 1 base, there was a span of 9 bases. Germline V gene data show CDR1 as SGHRS and CDR2 as YFSETQ. This CDR3 reads CASRDTSNTEAFF. The CDR3 nucleotides read TGCGCCAGCAGAGACACCTCGAACACTGAAGCTTTCTTT.

The CDR3 sequence is CASSLGAADFYEQYF. The DNA for the CDR3 is TGTGCCAGCAGCTTAGGGGCAGCAGACTTCTACGAGCAGTACTTC. The rearrangement links TRBV5-5 to TRBJ2-7; weak D call: TRBD1 (5 bases). CDR3 size: 15 residues. Germline loops: CDR1 SGHKS, CDR2 YYEKEE (reference sequence). Deletions cut 2 bases from V and 3 bases from J, with 15 bases between.

The rearrangement joins TRBV4-2 to TRBJ2-3, with 7 bases that match TRBD2. The CDR3 spans 16 residues. Germline values: CDR1 LGHNA, CDR2 YNFKEQ. After removal of 4 bases from V and 1 base from J, the junction contained 8 bases not matched to a gene. CDR3 sequence reads: CASSPGLLRGTDTQYF. CDR3 bases: TGTGCCAGCAGCCCGGGACTACTTCGAGGCACAGATACGCAGTATTTT.

This chain connects TRBV5-6 to TRBJ1-3; 7 nucleotides match TRBD1. The CDR3 covers 15 residues. The V and J ends lost 4 bases and 0 bases, in that order; junction bases with no gene match: 4. CDR1 and CDR2 from the germline V gene are SGHDT and YYEEEE. DNA of the CDR3: TGTGCCAGCAGCGTGACAGGGTCCTCTGGAAACACCATATATTTT. Translated: CASSVTGSSGNTIYF.

This chain's CDR3 is CASSLYGGGRYGYTF. CDR3 nucleotides: TGTGCCAGCAGCTTATATGGGGGGGGGAGGTATGGCTACACCTTC. This chain uses TRBV7-3 with TRBJ1-2; D possibly corresponds to TRBD1 (5 bases). CDR3 size: 15 residues. V was trimmed by 2 bases and J by 5 bases, leaving 15 bases between them. Germline CDR1 is SGHTA and CDR2 is FQGTGA.

This chain links TRBV11-1 with TRBJ2-5, with 15 positions matching TRBD2. Trimming cost V 5 bases and J 5 bases; bases outside gene matches: 9. The CDR3 runs to 17 residues. Germline V lookup: CDR1 SGHAT, CDR2 FQDESV (reference sequence). Here the CDR3 DNA reads TGTGCCAGCAGCCCTCGGGCTGGGACTAGCGGGGGGGAGACCCAGTACTTC. This sequence encodes CASSPRAGTSGGETQYF.

Concerning this clone itself: No DNA is shown, since the ends of the CDR3 on it are uncertain; the CDR3 is the one TCRdb lists. The chain links TRBV21-1 to TRBJ1-5; whether TRBD1, the table's D call, matches the DNA was not checked. TRBV21-1 is deemed a pseudogene. Both ends counted, the CDR3 spans 16 residues. The CDR3 reads CASSKVGQGIAQPQHF.

The V and J genes are TRBV5-1 and TRBJ2-1, with 7 bases matching TRBD2. The CDR3 consists of 15 residues. Trimming at V came to 3 bases and at J to 0 bases, leaving 3 bases not matched to a gene. Germline-derived CDR1 and CDR2 are SGHRS and YFSETQ. This CDR3 reads CASSSTSHSYNEQFF. The CDR3 nucleotides read TGCGCCAGCAGCTCGACTAGCCACTCCTACAATGAGCAGTTCTTC.

The chain recombines TRBV7-9 with TRBJ1-2; unclear D gene. This CDR3 has 15 residues. CDR1 and CDR2 from the germline V gene are SEHNR and FQNEAQ (reference sequence). V was pared by 1 base and J by 4 bases, with 13 bases between. CDR3 nucleotides: TGTGCCAGCAGCTTAGAGAAGTTCCCGGGCTATGGCTACACCTTC. Protein sequence: CASSLEKFPGYGYTF.

The rearrangement uses TRBV2 and TRBJ1-3; maybe TRBD1 (6 bases). Germline assignment: CDR1 SNHLY and CDR2 FYNNEI. Trimming pared 7 bases from V and 0 bases from J, leaving 13 bases between. This CDR3 contains 15 residues. Here the CDR3 DNA reads TGTGCCAGCAAAAGTCAGGGGAGCTCTGGAAACACCATATATTTT. As protein: CASKSQGSSGNTIYF. Drawing the rest from reference TRBV2 and TRBJ1-3, the complete variable domain is EPEVTQTPSHQVTQMGQEVILRCVPISNHLYFYWYRQILGQKVEFLVSFYNNEISEKSEIFDDQFSVERPDGSNFTLKIRSTKLEDSAMYFCASKSQGSSGNTIYFGEGSWLTVV.